The subject of this entry is one T cell receptor (beta chain). Original processing notes: Counts of nucleated cells, estimated from reference gene primer amplification, were obtained. The assay was immunoSEQ multiplex PCR, and TCRdb's table has in-frame clones only and misses some. V and J calls and clone size come straight from that table; D and trimming were deduced from the DNA. The repertoire holds 450,000 to 500,000 clones, with roughly 88% as singletons. This entry comes from a study of blood T cell repertoires in COVID-19. Whole-study context: The United States, Italy and Spain provided the acute and convalescent COVID-19 samples.

The germline gives CDR1 MNHEY, CDR2 SMNVEV (reference sequence). Trimming cost V 3 bases and J 3 bases; bases outside gene matches: 5. The CDR3 loop spans 15 amino acids. The origin of this receptor is a human donor in a cohort sampled during active COVID-19. Sequencing was carried out using peripheral blood. This chain joins TRBV27 and TRBJ2-1; 7 positions match TRBD1. CDR3 DNA: TGTGCCAGCAGTTTCGACAGGGCTGGCTACAATGAGCAGTTCTTC. Its protein product is CASSFDRAGYNEQFF.